Listed here are 8 T cell receptor beta chains from one sample, sequenced in a study of cytomegalovirus exposure and HLA in healthy donors. The PCR made use of 60 Vbeta and 13 Jbeta primers. Sequenced by immunoSEQ multiplex PCR; TCRdb stores in-frame clones only, minus some. The profile shows roughly 120,000 clones, roughly 74% of them singletons. Specimen: PBMCs. The receptors come from a man aged 40-49 years in good health and CMV-seronegative.

This clone was picked up a small number of times. The chain is built from TRBV9 and TRBJ1-1; the match to TRBD1 covers 8 bases. CDR1 SGDLS and CDR2 YYNGEE come from the germline V gene. J gave up 10 bases and V 4 bases, and 6 bases lay outside the gene matches. The CDR3 runs to 12 residues. The CDR3 sequence is CASSLDRGPAFF. CDR3 in DNA: TGTGCCAGCAGCCTAGACAGGGGACCAGCTTTCTTT.

This rearrangement joins TRBV7-9 to TRBJ2-7; 8 bases line up with TRBD1. After removal of 5 bases from V and 0 bases from J, the junction contained 9 bases not matched to a gene. The CDR3 is 16 residues long. CDR1 and CDR2 (germline): SEHNR, FQNEAQ (reference sequence). CDR3 nucleotide sequence: TGTGCCAGCAGCCACTGGTCAGGGGGCCTCTCCTACGAGCAGTACTTC. It translates to CASSHWSGGLSYEQYF.

V is TRBV12-5 and J is TRBJ1-3; D ambiguous. Between the trimmed V and J ends, which lost 6 bases and 0 bases, there was a span of 18 bases. The length of the CDR3 is 17 residues. Germline V gives CDR1 LGHNT, CDR2 FRNRAP. CDR3 region: CASGLPSPVGSGNTIYF. The CDR3 DNA is TGTGCTAGTGGCCTCCCGTCCCCCGTCGGCTCTGGAAACACCATATATTTT.

The CDR3 spells CAISERTSGNTGELFF. The CDR3 bases are TGTGCCATCAGTGAGAGGACTAGCGGAAACACCGGGGAGCTGTTTTTT. The chain recombines TRBV10-3 with TRBJ2-2, with TRBD2 matching 10 bases. The V segment lost 2 bases and the J segment 2 bases; nucleotides outside the gene matches: 2. CDR1 and CDR2 from the germline V gene are ENHRY and SYGVKD. This CDR3 contains 16 residues.

The rearrangement joins TRBV15 to TRBJ1-2; D perhaps matches TRBD1 (5 bases). V shed 0 bases and J shed 7 bases, with 15 bases lying between them. From germline, CDR1 is LNHNV and CDR2 YYDKDF (reference sequence). This CDR3 contains 15 residues. As DNA, the CDR3 is TGTGCCACCAGCAGAGAAGGTGGGACTGGTGGTGGCTACACCTTC. It translates to CATSREGGTGGGYTF.

This clone was seen a handful of times. CDR3 loop: CASSLMAGGVETQYF. Written as DNA, the CDR3 is TGTGCCAGCAGCTTGATGGCGGGGGGGGTAGAGACCCAGTACTTC. The V call is TRBV5-4, the J call TRBJ2-5; 9 positions match TRBD2. This CDR3 comprises 15 residues. CDR1 is SGHNT, CDR2 YYREEE, per germline (reference sequence). J was trimmed by 4 bases and V by 1 base; bases with no gene match: 5.

About this clone itself: Other nucleotide sequences from this sample produce the same CDR3. The chain employs TRBV5-6 and TRBJ2-5, with D unclear. Germline V gene data show CDR1 as SGHDT and CDR2 as YYEEEE. The length of the CDR3 is 13 residues. Trimming shortened V by 1 base and J by 5 bases, and 9 bases separated the two germline ends. The CDR3 loop reads CASSLPGRETQYF. The CDR3 DNA follows: TGTGCCAGCAGCTTGCCAGGCAGGGAGACCCAGTACTTC.

The chain combines TRBV28 with TRBJ2-7; 8 positions agree with TRBD2. CDR3 length: 15 residues. V shed 6 bases, J shed 1 base, and the junction held 8 bases outside the gene matches. The germline gives CDR1 MDHEN, CDR2 SYDVKM. The CDR3 region is CASSLGLARSYEQYF. The CDR3 bases are TGTGCCAGCAGCCTTGGACTAGCACGGTCCTACGAGCAGTACTTC.